This section outlines one T cell receptor beta chain sequence together with its context. Its target is unknown. The CDR3 spans 16 residues. The V end lost 3 bases, the J end lost 0 bases, and 13 bases lay between the germline ends. CDR1 and CDR2 (germline): KGHSH, LQKENI. This sample stems from a study of T cell responses to AZD1222 COVID-19 vaccine. General study results and limits: Donor demographics were predominantly white British with a female majority; clonal diversity may be underestimated.

Libraries were prepared by immunoSEQ multiplex PCR; TCRdb keeps only in-frame clonotypes and omits some of them. The data show about 150,000 clones, 92% seen once. The source material was peripheral blood, sampled 28 days after the second AZD1222 dose. The TCR comes from an adult who received the AZD1222 COVID-19 vaccine. The J gene is TRBJ2-3, the V gene TRBV18; possible D gene TRBD1, 5 bases. CDR3 sequence reads: CASSPPQGGSTDTQYF. The CDR3 DNA sequence: TGTGCCAGCTCACCCCCCCAGGGTGGGAGCACAGATACGCAGTATTTT.